These 13 T cell receptor beta chains originate from one sample sequenced in a study of cytomegalovirus exposure and HLA in healthy donors. It was with 60 Vbeta and 13 Jbeta primers that the PCR ran. TCRdb's table, derived via immunoSEQ multiplex PCR, lists solely in-frame clones and lacks some. The table lists more than 100,000 clones, about 75% of them singletons. What was sequenced was PBMCs. These receptor sequences come from a man in his 60s in good health and CMV-seropositive.

The V gene is TRBV11-1, the J gene TRBJ2-1, with 7 bases lining up with TRBD1. The CDR3 is made up of 14 amino acids. Trimming removed 5 bases from V and 4 bases from J; junction bases left unmatched: 5. Germline V gives CDR1 SGHAT, CDR2 FQDESV (reference sequence). CDR3 coding DNA: TGTGCCAGCAGCCCGATGGGACAGTACAATGAGCAGTTCTTC. Translation: CASSPMGQYNEQFF.

The gene calls are TRBV6-1 and TRBJ1-4; TRBD1 is a possible D gene (5 bases). The V and J ends lost 4 bases and 0 bases respectively, with 9 bases between them. The germline gives CDR1 MNHNS, CDR2 SASEGT. CDR3 length: 15 amino acids. CDR3 sequence: CASSGRGATNEKLFF. The DNA for the CDR3 is TGTGCCAGCAGTGGGAGGGGAGCAACTAATGAAAAACTGTTTTTT.

The V gene is TRBV30, the J gene TRBJ1-1; 11 bases line up with TRBD1. V was clipped by 3 bases and J by 0 bases; unmatched bases: 3. CDR1 is GTSNPN, CDR2 SVGIG, per germline (reference sequence). The CDR3 covers 15 residues. CDR3 coding DNA: TGTGCCTGGAGCGGGACAGGGGGTATGAACACTGAAGCTTTCTTT. Its protein is CAWSGTGGMNTEAFF.

The chain has TRBV6-1 and TRBJ2-2, with TRBD1 matching over 7 bases. The CDR3 has 12 residues. V lost 7 bases and J lost 14; bases outside the gene matches: 10. CDR1 is MNHNS, CDR2 SASEGT, per germline. The CDR3 DNA follows: TGTGCCAGCACCTTAGACAGGGTTAATCTGTTTTTT. Amino acid sequence: CASTLDRVNLFF.

The chain combines TRBV6-1 with TRBJ1-2, with D uncertain. Germline-derived CDR1 and CDR2 are MNHNS and SASEGT. The CDR3 totals 15 residues. The germline V and J ends were trimmed by 1 base and 5 bases, with 14 bases remaining between them. As DNA, the CDR3 is TGTGCCAGCAGTGAAGGGGCCAGTTTATTTTATGGCTACACCTTC. It codes for CASSEGASLFYGYTF.

The chain carries TRBV18 and TRBJ1-2; D perhaps matches TRBD1 (5 bases). Trimming shortened V by 4 bases and J by 8 bases, and 23 bases separated the two germline ends. This CDR3 comprises 16 residues. The germline V gene has CDR1 KGHSH and CDR2 LQKENI. The CDR3, as DNA: TGTGCCAGCTCACGCCCCTCTGGAGGGACGTTCGGGGGCTACACCTTC. As protein: CASSRPSGGTFGGYTF.

CDR3 sequence (DNA): TGTGCCAGCAGTATCCAGGGGCGGTACACTGAAGCTTTCTTT. It codes for CASSIQGRYTEAFF. V is TRBV6-5 and J is TRBJ1-1; the D gene is possibly TRBD1 (6 bases). Trimming left V 5 bases short and J 3 bases short, with 13 bases between. Germline CDR1 MNHEY, CDR2 SVGAGI. The CDR3 has 14 amino acids.

The rearrangement links TRBV5-8 to TRBJ1-2; D remains unclear. The CDR3 runs 16 residues. CDR1 is SGHTS and CDR2 is YDEGEE in the germline V gene. The V end lost 0 bases, the J end lost 3 bases, and 15 bases lay between the germline ends. The CDR3 region is CASSLGNLLRDYGYTF. As DNA, the CDR3 is TGTGCCAGCAGCTTGGGGAACTTACTTCGGGACTATGGCTACACCTTC.

For this clone: The sample has other DNA sequences that encode this CDR3 too. The chain links TRBV20-1 to TRBJ2-7, with no clear D. CDR3 length equals 11 residues. Germline-derived CDR1 and CDR2 are DFQATT and SNEGSKA (reference sequence). V was clipped by 6 bases and J by 0 bases, with 6 bases between them. The CDR3 region is CSAPTSYEQYF. CDR3 coding DNA: TGCAGTGCCCCTACCTCCTACGAGCAGTACTTC.

V gene TRBV9 combines with J gene TRBJ2-6; the D is unclear. The CDR3 is made up of 13 amino acids. The V end lost 4 bases, the J end lost 3 bases, and 5 bases lay between the germline ends. Germline V CDR1 and CDR2: SGDLS, YYNGEE. CDR3 nucleotide sequence: TGTGCCAGCAGCACGGTTGGGGCCAACGTCCTGACTTTC. Translated: CASSTVGANVLTF.

This chain uses TRBV6-5 with TRBJ1-1; D is unresolved. CDR1 and CDR2 from the germline V gene are MNHEY and SVGAGI. The CDR3 loop spans 15 amino acids. V gave up 0 bases and J gave up 1 base, with 9 bases separating them. CDR3 loop: CASSYSSRRNTEAFF. The CDR3 bases are TGTGCCAGCAGTTACTCGTCCAGAAGGAACACTGAAGCTTTCTTT.

The chain employs TRBV6-5 and TRBJ2-3; D not resolved. CDR1 and CDR2 (germline): MNHEY, SVGAGI. The CDR3 is 11 residues long. Trimming pared 4 bases from V and 5 bases from J, leaving 4 bases between. The DNA of the CDR3 is TGTGCCAGCAGTTTATTAGATACGCAGTATTTT. Translated: CASSLLDTQYF.

The genes are TRBV27 and TRBJ2-6; maybe TRBD2 (5 bases). The germline CDR1 and CDR2 sequences are MNHEY and SMNVEV (reference sequence). This CDR3 has 17 residues. V lost 5 bases and J 0 bases, leaving 14 bases between the germline ends. The CDR3: CASSPWTGSSGANVLTF. For the CDR3, the DNA is TGTGCCAGCAGTCCTTGGACGGGAAGCTCTGGGGCCAACGTCCTGACTTTC.